The TCR beta chain described here comes from a study of blood T cell repertoires in COVID-19. Unmatched junction bases numbered 9, after V lost 4 bases and J lost 6 bases. The germline V gene has CDR1 LNHDA and CDR2 SQIVND (reference sequence). This CDR3 spans 16 amino acids. Profiling relied on immunoSEQ multiplex PCR, and the TCRdb table lists in-frame clones only, not all of them. The repertoire has about 200,000 clones, around three quarters of them found once; the top ten carry 5.5%. The TCR originated in a woman aged 70-85 years with acute or convalescent COVID-19. The sequenced sample was peripheral blood. This chain joins TRBV19 and TRBJ1-5; 10 bases line up with TRBD1. The CDR3 nucleotides are TGTGCCAGTAGTACACGCGGACAGGGGGTAGGTCAGCCCCAGCATTTT. Translating gives CASSTRGQGVGQPQHF.